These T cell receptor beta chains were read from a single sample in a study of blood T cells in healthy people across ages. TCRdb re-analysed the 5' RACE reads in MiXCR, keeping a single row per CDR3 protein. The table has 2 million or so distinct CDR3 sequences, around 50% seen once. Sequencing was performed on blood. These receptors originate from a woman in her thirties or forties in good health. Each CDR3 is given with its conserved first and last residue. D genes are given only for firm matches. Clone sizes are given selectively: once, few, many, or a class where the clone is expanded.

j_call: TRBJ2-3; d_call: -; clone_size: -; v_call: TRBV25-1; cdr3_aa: CASSELTQYF; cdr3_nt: TGTGCCAGCAGTGAGTTGACGCAGTATTTT
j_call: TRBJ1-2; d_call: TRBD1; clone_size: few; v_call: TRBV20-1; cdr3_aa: CSATSGTGGLRDGYTF; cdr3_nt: TGCAGTGCTACGTCAGGGACAGGGGGCCTGAGAGATGGCTACACCTTC
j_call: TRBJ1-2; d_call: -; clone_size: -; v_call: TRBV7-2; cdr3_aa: CASSAPLLNYGYTF; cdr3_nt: TGTGCCAGCAGCGCCCCACTCCTTAACTATGGCTACACCTTC
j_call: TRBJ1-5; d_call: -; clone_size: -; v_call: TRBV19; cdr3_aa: CASSIDSVSNQPQHF; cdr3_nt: TGTGCCAGTAGTATAGACAGCGTCAGCAATCAGCCCCAGCATTTT
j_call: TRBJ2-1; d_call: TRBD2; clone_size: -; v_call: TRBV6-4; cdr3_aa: CASSDVLAGGEQFF; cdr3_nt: TGTGCCAGCAGTGATGTTCTAGCGGGGGGTGAGCAGTTCTTC
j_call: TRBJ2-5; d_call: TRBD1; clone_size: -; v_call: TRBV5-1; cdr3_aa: CASSGGQPVQYF; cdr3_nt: TGCGCCAGCAGCGGGGGACAGCCAGTTCAGTACTTC
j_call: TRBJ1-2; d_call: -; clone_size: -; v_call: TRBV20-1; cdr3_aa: CSARQLDGYTF; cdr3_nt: TGCAGTGCTAGACAGCTTGATGGCTACACCTTC
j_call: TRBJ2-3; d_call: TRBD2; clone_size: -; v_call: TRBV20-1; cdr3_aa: CSGLAGQNTQYF; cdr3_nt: TGCAGCGGACTAGCCGGTCAGAATACGCAGTATTTT
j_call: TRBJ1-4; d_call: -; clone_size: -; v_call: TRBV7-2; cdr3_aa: CASELWEKLFF; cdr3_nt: TGTGCCAGCGAGTTATGGGAAAAACTGTTTTTT
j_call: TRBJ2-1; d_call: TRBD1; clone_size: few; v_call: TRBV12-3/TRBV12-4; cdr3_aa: CASSLWTGSDNEQFF; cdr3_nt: TGTGCCAGCAGTCTATGGACAGGGTCCGACAATGAGCAGTTCTTC
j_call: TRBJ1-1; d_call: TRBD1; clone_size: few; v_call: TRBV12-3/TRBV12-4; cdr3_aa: CASSNRGNTEAFF; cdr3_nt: TGTGCCAGCAGTAACAGGGGGAACACTGAAGCTTTCTTT
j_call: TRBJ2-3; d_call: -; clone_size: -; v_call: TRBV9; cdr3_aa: CASSVRGAVDTQYF; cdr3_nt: TGTGCCAGCAGCGTCCGGGGGGCCGTAGATACGCAGTATTTT
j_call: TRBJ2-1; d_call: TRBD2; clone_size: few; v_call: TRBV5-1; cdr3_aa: CASSSGLAGVGEQFF; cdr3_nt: TGCGCCAGCAGCTCCGGACTAGCGGGGGTAGGTGAGCAGTTCTTC
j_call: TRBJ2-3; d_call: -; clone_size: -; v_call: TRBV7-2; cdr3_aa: CASSPRTRSGTDTQYF; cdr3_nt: TGTGCCAGCAGCCCACGTACTCGCTCTGGCACAGATACGCAGTATTTT
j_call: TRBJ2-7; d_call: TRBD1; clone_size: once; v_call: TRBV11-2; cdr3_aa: CASSLDIHPGQGLYEQYF; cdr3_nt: TGTGCCAGCAGCTTAGATATCCACCCAGGACAGGGCCTCTACGAGCAGTACTTC
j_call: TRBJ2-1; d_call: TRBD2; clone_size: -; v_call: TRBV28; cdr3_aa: CASSFPLAGLPNEQFF; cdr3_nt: TGTGCCAGCAGTTTCCCACTAGCGGGCCTACCAAATGAGCAGTTCTTC
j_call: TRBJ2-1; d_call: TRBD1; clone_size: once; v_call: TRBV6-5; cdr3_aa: CASSYSTGEAYNEQFF; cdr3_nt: TGTGCCAGCAGTTACTCGACAGGGGAGGCGTACAATGAGCAGTTCTTC
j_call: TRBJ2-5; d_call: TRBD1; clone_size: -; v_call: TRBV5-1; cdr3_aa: CASSVTGIPETQYF; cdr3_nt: TGCGCCAGCAGCGTGACAGGGATCCCCGAGACCCAGTACTTC
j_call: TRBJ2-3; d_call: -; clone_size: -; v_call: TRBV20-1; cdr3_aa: CSARQGDGTDTQYF; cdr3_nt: TGCAGTGCTAGACAAGGCGACGGCACAGATACGCAGTATTTT
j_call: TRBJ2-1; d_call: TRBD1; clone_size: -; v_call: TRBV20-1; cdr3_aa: CSAQTYGQVNYNEQFF; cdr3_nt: TGCAGTGCTCAAACATATGGACAGGTAAACTACAATGAGCAGTTCTTC
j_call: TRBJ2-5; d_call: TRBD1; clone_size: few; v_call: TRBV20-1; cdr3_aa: CSASPGTVIQETQYF; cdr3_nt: TGCAGTGCTAGTCCCGGGACAGTGATCCAAGAGACCCAGTACTTC
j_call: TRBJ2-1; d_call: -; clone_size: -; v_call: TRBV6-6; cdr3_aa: CASSYGGRRNNEQFF; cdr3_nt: TGTGCCAGCAGTTACGGGGGACGGAGAAACAATGAGCAGTTCTTC
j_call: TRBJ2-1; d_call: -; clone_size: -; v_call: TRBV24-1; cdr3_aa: CATSDPNGRGVSYNEQFF; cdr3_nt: TGTGCCACCAGTGACCCGAATGGCCGGGGAGTATCTTACAATGAGCAGTTCTTC
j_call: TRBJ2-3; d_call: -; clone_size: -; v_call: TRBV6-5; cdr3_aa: CASRHRRGKTDTQYF; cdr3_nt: TGTGCCAGCAGGCATAGGAGAGGCAAGACAGATACGCAGTATTTT
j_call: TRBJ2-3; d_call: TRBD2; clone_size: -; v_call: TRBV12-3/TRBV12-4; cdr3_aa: CASTDPHAGGGDTQYF; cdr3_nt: TGTGCCAGCACCGACCCTCATGCGGGGGGAGGGGATACGCAGTATTTT
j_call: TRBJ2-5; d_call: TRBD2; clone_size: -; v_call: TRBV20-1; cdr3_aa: CSARRSGGPETQYF; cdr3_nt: TGCAGTGCTAGACGAAGCGGGGGCCCAGAGACCCAGTACTTC
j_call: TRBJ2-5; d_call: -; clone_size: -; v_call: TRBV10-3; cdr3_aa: CAISVGHTQETQYF; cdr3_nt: TGTGCCATCAGTGTGGGACATACCCAAGAGACCCAGTACTTC
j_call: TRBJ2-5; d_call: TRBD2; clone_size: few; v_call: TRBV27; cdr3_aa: CASRGTSGDLGVKTQYF; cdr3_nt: TGTGCCAGCAGGGGGACTAGCGGGGACCTCGGTGTAAAGACCCAGTACTTC
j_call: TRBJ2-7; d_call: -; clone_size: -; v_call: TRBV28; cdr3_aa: CASGSPYEQYF; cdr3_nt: TGTGCCAGCGGGTCCCCATACGAGCAGTACTTC
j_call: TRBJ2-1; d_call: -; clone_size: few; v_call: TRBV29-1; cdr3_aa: CSVFGESSYNEQFF; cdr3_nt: TGCAGCGTTTTTGGGGAAAGCTCCTACAATGAGCAGTTCTTC
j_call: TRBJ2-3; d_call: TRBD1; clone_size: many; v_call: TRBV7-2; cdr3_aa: CASSRDRGPDTQYF; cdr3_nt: TGTGCCAGCAGTCGGGACAGGGGTCCAGATACGCAGTATTTT
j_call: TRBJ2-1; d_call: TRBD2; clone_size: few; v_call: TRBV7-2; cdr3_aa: CASSSGLAGDGGQFF; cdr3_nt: TGTGCCAGCAGCTCAGGACTAGCGGGGGACGGGGGGCAGTTCTTC
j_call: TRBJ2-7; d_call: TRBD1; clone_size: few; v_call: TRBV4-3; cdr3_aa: CASSRSDRGGYEQYF; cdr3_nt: TGCGCCAGCAGCCGTTCGGACAGGGGGGGATACGAGCAGTACTTC
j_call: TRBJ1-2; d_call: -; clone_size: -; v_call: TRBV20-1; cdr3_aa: CSAIIGSLKGGYTF; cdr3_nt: TGCAGTGCCATCATCGGGTCCCTCAAAGGGGGCTACACCTTC
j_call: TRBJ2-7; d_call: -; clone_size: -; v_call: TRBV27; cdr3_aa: CASSLSPAGAQTYEQYF; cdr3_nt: TGTGCCAGCAGTTTATCGCCGGCCGGGGCACAGACTTACGAGCAGTACTTC
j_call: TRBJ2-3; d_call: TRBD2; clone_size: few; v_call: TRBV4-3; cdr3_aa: CASSQGYGGVTDTQYF; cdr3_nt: TGCGCCAGCAGCCAAGGATACGGGGGGGTGACAGATACGCAGTATTTT
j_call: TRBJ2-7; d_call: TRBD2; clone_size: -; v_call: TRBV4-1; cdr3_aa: CASSHPPGRGDHYNEQYF; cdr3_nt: TGCGCCAGCAGCCATCCCCCGGGGCGGGGGGACCACTACAATGAGCAGTACTTC
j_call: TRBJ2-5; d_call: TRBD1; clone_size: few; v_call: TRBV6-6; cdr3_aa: CASSYPHRTGETQYF; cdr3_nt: TGTGCCAGCAGTTACCCCCATCGGACAGGGGAGACCCAGTACTTC
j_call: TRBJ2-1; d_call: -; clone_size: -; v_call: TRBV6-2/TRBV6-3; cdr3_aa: CASLPGGAHNEQFF; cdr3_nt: TGTGCCAGCCTCCCTGGAGGGGCCCACAATGAGCAGTTCTTC
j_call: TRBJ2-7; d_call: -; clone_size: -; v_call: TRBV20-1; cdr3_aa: CSARRPRAPTYEQYF; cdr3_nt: TGCAGTGCTAGAAGACCCCGGGCCCCCACCTACGAGCAGTACTTC
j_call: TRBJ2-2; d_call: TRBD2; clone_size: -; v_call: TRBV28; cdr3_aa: CASGLAGGPGTGELFF; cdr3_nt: TGTGCCAGTGGACTAGCGGGGGGCCCTGGCACCGGGGAGCTGTTTTTT
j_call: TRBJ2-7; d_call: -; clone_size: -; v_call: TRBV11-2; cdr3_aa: CASSAPNSYEQYF; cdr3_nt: TGTGCCAGCAGCGCCCCAAACAGCTACGAGCAGTACTTC
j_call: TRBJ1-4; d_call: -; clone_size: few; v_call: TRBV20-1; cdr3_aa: CSARGGGEKLFF; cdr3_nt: TGCAGTGCTAGGGGCGGGGGTGAAAAACTGTTTTTT
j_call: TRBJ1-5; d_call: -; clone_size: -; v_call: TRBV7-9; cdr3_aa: CASSLGGGEGNQPQHF; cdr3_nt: TGTGCCAGCAGCTTAGGGGGCGGGGAGGGCAATCAGCCCCAGCATTTT